The clone carrying this T cell receptor (beta chain) was picked up one time. Antigen specificity is unknown. The sample belongs to a study of siplizumab effects on memory and regulatory T cells. Repertoires were generated with immunoSEQ multiplex PCR, while TCRdb's copy carries only in-frame clones and drops some. The table shows 100,000 or so clones, with roughly 92% occurring only once. Whole-study results and caveats: Naive T cell populations appeared to exhibit greater diversity than memory cells and appeared to be major alloresponse contributors. Alloreactive sequences tracing back to unstimulated CD4+ memory cells fell significantly with siplizumab. Confirmatory evidence of suppressive function in proliferating siplizumab-culture Tregs was not obtained.

Germline V gene lookup returns CDR1 SGHRS and CDR2 YFSETQ. The CDR3 is 17 residues long. Between the trimmed V and J ends, which lost 0 bases and 1 base, there was a span of 15 bases. Specimen: Tregs sorted from blood. The V and J genes are TRBV5-1 and TRBJ2-3; tentatively, D is TRBD1 or TRBD2 (5 bases each). The source of this sequence is a human donor in good health. The CDR3 here is CASSLAFRGAGTDTQYF. The CDR3 DNA follows: TGCGCCAGCAGCTTGGCCTTCCGGGGCGCTGGCACAGATACGCAGTATTTT.